What follows are 12 T cell receptor beta chains derived from one specimen sequenced in a study of blood T cell repertoires in COVID-19. Only in-frame clones appear in the TCRdb table, and some are missing; sequencing was by immunoSEQ multiplex PCR. Found here are about 350,000 clones, roughly nine tenths of them singletons; the top ten hold roughly 3.9%. The source material was peripheral blood. All receptors come from a woman aged 55-70 years with COVID-19, enrolled during active disease.

The chain couples TRBV11-2 to TRBJ1-6, with 8 bases that match TRBD1. Germline V gene data show CDR1 as SGHAT and CDR2 as FQNNGV. V trimming: 0 bases; J trimming: 10 bases; junction bases outside the gene matches: 8. CDR3 length equals 16 residues. CDR3 bases: TGTGCCAGCAGCTTAGATCCGACAGGGGACCTCTCACCCCTCCACTTT. Its protein is CASSLDPTGDLSPLHF.

In its sample, this clone was seen once. The chain links TRBV5-1 to TRBJ2-1, with 11 bases matching TRBD2. The CDR3 contains 16 residues. Germline V gene sequence: CDR1 SGHRS, CDR2 YFSETQ. J gave up 5 bases and V 5 bases, and 9 bases lay outside the gene matches. The CDR3 sequence: CASSTSGGITHNEQFF. In DNA form, the CDR3 reads TGCGCCAGCAGTACTAGCGGGGGCATTACACACAATGAGCAGTTCTTC.

This chain uses TRBV6-5 with TRBJ1-2, with TRBD1 identical over 10 bases. CDR1 and CDR2 (germline): MNHEY, SVGAGI. Trimming cost V 6 bases and J 6 bases; bases outside gene matches: 4. The CDR3 is made up of 13 amino acids. The CDR3 sequence is CASSRDRGDGYTF. The CDR3 DNA reads as TGTGCCAGCAGCCGGGACAGGGGAGATGGCTACACCTTC.

V gene TRBV9 combines with J gene TRBJ2-3; 8 positions match TRBD2. V lost 0 bases and J lost 0; bases outside the gene matches: 0. The CDR3 has 15 residues. From germline, CDR1 is SGDLS and CDR2 YYNGEE. CDR3 region: CASSVGLASTDTQYF. CDR3 DNA: TGTGCCAGCAGCGTAGGACTAGCGAGCACAGATACGCAGTATTTT.

This clone was detected only a few times. The chain is built from TRBV7-2 and TRBJ1-1, with D possibly TRBD1 on 5 matching bases. The CDR3 length is 16 residues. The V end lost 1 base, the J end lost 0 bases, and 12 bases lay between the germline ends. Germline-derived CDR1 and CDR2 are SGHTA and FQGNSA. The CDR3 loop is CASSLGGGGMNTEAFF. As DNA, the CDR3 is TGTGCCAGCAGCTTAGGCGGCGGGGGAATGAACACTGAAGCTTTCTTT.

The chain employs TRBV12-3 or TRBV12-4 and TRBJ1-2; D gene uncertain. The germline V and J ends were trimmed by 3 bases and 3 bases, with 8 bases remaining between them. The CDR3 length is 13 residues. DNA for the CDR3: TGTGCCAGCAGTTTTGGGCGGGACTATGGCTACACCTTC. Its translation: CASSFGRDYGYTF.

The chain has TRBV5-1 and TRBJ2-3; D may be TRBD2 (5 bases). Per germline, CDR1 SGHRS and CDR2 YFSETQ. The V and J ends lost 4 bases and 1 base respectively, with 16 bases between them. The CDR3 sequence is 16 residues long. This CDR3 reads CASSPRTSRGTDTQYF. The CDR3 DNA follows: TGCGCCAGCAGCCCCCGGACTTCTCGGGGCACAGATACGCAGTATTTT.

The chain employs TRBV3-1 (or the pseudogene TRBV3-2) and TRBJ2-1; 12 bases are shared with TRBD1. The CDR3 loop spans 15 amino acids. Germline V gene sequence: CDR1 LGHDT, CDR2 YNNKEL (reference sequence). V gave up 4 bases and J gave up 6 bases; unmatched junction bases: 4. The CDR3 coding sequence is TGTGCCAGCAGCCTTGGGACAGGGGGCTCCAATGAGCAGTTCTTC. It is translated as CASSLGTGGSNEQFF.

This chain links TRBV12-3 or TRBV12-4 with TRBJ1-2; 9 positions agree with TRBD1. After removal of 6 bases from V and 2 bases from J, the junction contained 1 base not matched to a gene. The CDR3 extends over 13 amino acids. The chain's CDR3 is CASSGTGNYGYTF. The CDR3 bases are TGTGCCAGCAGCGGGACAGGGAACTATGGCTACACCTTC.

The J gene is TRBJ1-1, the V gene TRBV7-3, with D possibly being TRBD1 (5 bases). From germline, CDR1 is SGHTA and CDR2 FQGTGA. V was trimmed by 8 bases and J by 4 bases, leaving 17 bases between them. The CDR3 loop spans 14 amino acids. The CDR3, as DNA: TGTGCCAGCCGCGGGGGGGGGAGCCCCACTGAAGCTTTCTTT. Translating it yields CASRGGGSPTEAFF.

This clone has only one observation. The chain's CDR3 is CASSLGGSVNTEAFF. The CDR3 DNA reads as TGTGCCAGCAGTTTGGGGGGGTCGGTGAACACTGAAGCTTTCTTT. This chain uses TRBV28 with TRBJ1-1; D might be TRBD1 (5 bases). V dropped 3 bases and J dropped 0 bases, with 11 bases sitting between them. This CDR3 is built from 15 residues. CDR1 and CDR2 from the germline V gene are MDHEN and SYDVKM.

This chain connects TRBV19 to TRBJ2-2, with 8 positions matching TRBD1. This CDR3 is built from 14 residues. V lost 7 bases to trimming and J lost 4 bases; unmatched junction nucleotides: 5. Germline assignment: CDR1 LNHDA and CDR2 SQIVND (reference sequence). The CDR3 protein is CASTHTGGTGELFF. The DNA for the CDR3 is TGTGCCAGTACCCATACAGGGGGCACCGGGGAGCTGTTTTTT.